This T cell receptor (beta chain) was identified in a study of blood T cell repertoires in COVID-19. Study context: Samples taken during acute and convalescent COVID-19 were collected in the United States, Italy and Spain. T cells, B-cell-depleted T cells, or PBMCs provided the cDNA or gDNA that served as material.

Per the study methods: Estimation of nucleated cell counts relied on the amplification of reference gene primers. Measured with immunoSEQ multiplex PCR; TCRdb has only the in-frame clones, and not every one. The V and J calls and clone size are taken from that table; D and trimming were inferred from the DNA. The data contain 310,000 or so clones, over 75% of them singletons. The V gene end was trimmed by 8 bases and the J gene end by 0 bases; junction bases not matched to a gene: 9. The CDR3 spans 16 residues. Germline loops: CDR1 MNHEY, CDR2 SMNVEV (reference sequence). The sequence was obtained from a man aged 50 to 59 with active or convalescent COVID-19. The chain uses TRBV27 and TRBJ1-1; TRBD1 aligns across 10 bases. Sequencing used peripheral blood. The CDR3 region has the DNA TGTGCCAGCTATCGGACAGGGGGTGGCCTGAACACTGAAGCTTTCTTT. This gives the protein CASYRTGGGLNTEAFF.